This entry describes one TCR beta chain. Its antigen remains unidentified. Repertoires were generated with immunoSEQ multiplex PCR, while TCRdb's copy carries only in-frame clones and drops some. This table holds roughly 2.2 million clones, 85% to 95% found once. Subsets obtained from CD4+ cells comprised CD45RA+ naive and CD45RA-negative memory cells. This entry is derived from a study of shared clonotypes between healthy human individuals. Turning to the study itself: Three plates each covered CD4 naive and memory; CD8 naive two, CD8 memory one. Study outcomes and limitations: In contrast to clonotypes shared by all four donors, non-shared clonotypes had lower generation probabilities.

V lost 0 bases, J lost 13 bases, and 3 bases stayed unmatched. The germline CDR1 and CDR2 sequences are KGHSH and LQKENI. The CDR3 runs to 13 residues. This receptor was obtained from a man aged 18 to 35 in good health. Some clones in this sample may be carry-over from other donors' samples. The specimen sequenced was naive CD4+ T cells from PBMCs. Specified subset: CD45RA+ positively selected. The chain recombines TRBV18 with TRBJ2-2; 9 positions match TRBD1. The CDR3 region is CASSPPGTGRLFF. In nucleotides, the CDR3 is TGTGCCAGCTCACCACCCGGGACAGGGAGGCTGTTTTTT. The variable domain in full, completed from reference TRBV18 and TRBJ2-2, reads NAGVMQNPRHLVRRRGQEARLRCSPMKGHSHVYWYRQLPEEGLKFMVYLQKENIIDESGMPKERFSAEFPKEGPSILRIQQVVRGDSAAYFCASSPPGTGRLFFGEGSRLTVL.